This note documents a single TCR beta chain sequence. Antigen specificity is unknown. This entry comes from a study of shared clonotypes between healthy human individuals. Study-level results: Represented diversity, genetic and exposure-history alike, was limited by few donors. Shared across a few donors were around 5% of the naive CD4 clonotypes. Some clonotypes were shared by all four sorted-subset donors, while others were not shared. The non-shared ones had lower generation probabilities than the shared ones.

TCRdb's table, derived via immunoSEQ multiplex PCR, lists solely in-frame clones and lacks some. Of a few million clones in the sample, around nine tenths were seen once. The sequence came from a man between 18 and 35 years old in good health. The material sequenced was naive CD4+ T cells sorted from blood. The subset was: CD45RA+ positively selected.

CDR3 amino acids: CATEWSRNYEQYF. The CDR3 nucleotides read TGTGCCACCGAATGGAGCCGAAACTACGAGCAGTACTTC. The chain uses TRBV19 and TRBJ2-7, with unresolved D. V gave up 10 bases and J gave up 3 bases, with 16 bases separating them. The length of the CDR3 is 13 residues. Germline V gene sequence: CDR1 LNHDA, CDR2 SQIVND (reference sequence).